Below, one TCR beta chain is given with its context. The germline gives CDR1 SQVTM, CDR2 ANQGSEA. CDR3 length equals 17 residues. V lost 3 bases and J lost 1; bases outside the gene matches: 10. The sample belongs to a study of blood T cell repertoires in COVID-19. Repertoires were generated with immunoSEQ multiplex PCR, while TCRdb's copy carries only in-frame clones and drops some. Among 150,000 or so clones listed, around 87% were seen once. This chain connects TRBV29-1 to TRBJ2-5; TRBD2 agrees at 11 bases. The sequencing sample was made of peripheral blood. The clonotype originates from a man older than 75 with acute or convalescent COVID-19. DNA of the CDR3: TGCAGCGTTGATGAGGGGACTAGCGGAGGACTCCAAGAGACCCAGTACTTC. It encodes CSVDEGTSGGLQETQYF.